Listed below are T cell receptor beta chains from one sample, sequenced in a study of blood T cell repertoires in COVID-19. Repertoires were generated with immunoSEQ multiplex PCR, while TCRdb's copy carries only in-frame clones and drops some. This table holds 85,000 to 90,000 clones, over 80% found once. The sequencing sample was made of peripheral blood. All receptors derive from a woman aged 80 or over with active or convalescent COVID-19. Each CDR3 is given with its conserved first and last residue. D genes are given only for firm matches. A row's size may be missing; if present it is once, few, many or a size class.

V gene,J gene,clone size,D gene,CDR3 DNA,CDR3 protein
TRBV9,TRBJ1-1,few,NA,TGTGCCAGCAGCGAGGGGCAGATGAACACTGAAGCTTTCTTT,CASSEGQMNTEAFF
TRBV5-1,TRBJ2-7,NA,TRBD1,TGCGCCAGCAGCTTGGCCTTCGGACAGGGGGGTCACGAGCAGTACTTC,CASSLAFGQGGHEQYF
TRBV28,TRBJ2-3,once,TRBD2,TGTGCCAGCAGTCCCGGGACTAGCGGGAGTAGTGGCCGGATCACAGATACGCAGTATTTT,CASSPGTSGSSGRITDTQYF
TRBV30,TRBJ1-2,NA,NA,TGTGCCTGGAGTTCCGGGGAGGGGTACTATGGCTACACCTTC,CAWSSGEGYYGYTF
TRBV5-1,TRBJ1-4,NA,NA,TGCGCCAGCAGCTTGGTAGAGAAGCAGGATGAAAAACTGTTTTTT,CASSLVEKQDEKLFF
TRBV6-2/TRBV6-3,TRBJ2-7,NA,NA,TGTGCCAGCAGTTGGGGCAGGGGACACGAGCAGTACTTC,CASSWGRGHEQYF
TRBV6-5,TRBJ1-1,NA,TRBD1,TGTGCCAGCAGACTTGGACAGGGGCGAGCGACTGAAGCTTTCTTT,CASRLGQGRATEAFF
TRBV7-6,TRBJ2-3,NA,TRBD2,TGTGCCAGCACCCTAGCGGGAGGGCCGGCAGATACGCAGTATTTT,CASTLAGGPADTQYF
TRBV18,TRBJ2-2,NA,TRBD1,TGTGCCAGCTCACCAGGCGGACAGGGGGCAATCGGGGAGCTGTTTTTT,CASSPGGQGAIGELFF
TRBV5-4,TRBJ1-1,NA,NA,TGTGCCAGCAGCCCAGGGAACACTGAAGCTTTCTTT,CASSPGNTEAFF
TRBV7-2,TRBJ1-5,once,TRBD1,TGTGCCAGCAGCTTCACAGGGGACCTCAATCAGCCCCAGCATTTT,CASSFTGDLNQPQHF
TRBV24-1,TRBJ1-1,NA,NA,TGTGCCACCAGTGACCAAAGAGGCACTGAAGCTTTCTTT,CATSDQRGTEAFF
TRBV12-3/TRBV12-4,TRBJ1-1,NA,NA,TGTGCCAGCAGCCTTAATCCGGGTGAAGCTTTCTTT,CASSLNPGEAFF
TRBV25-1,TRBJ1-1,NA,NA,TGTGCCAGCAGACAAACAGGGAAGTACACTGAAGCTTTCTTT,CASRQTGKYTEAFF
TRBV18,TRBJ1-1,NA,NA,TGTGCCAGCTCACCTGTTGCCGGGGTGAACACTGAAGCTTTCTTT,CASSPVAGVNTEAFF
TRBV2,TRBJ1-2,few,NA,TGTGCCAGCAGTGAAGGGGCGTACTATGGCTACACCTTC,CASSEGAYYGYTF
TRBV18,TRBJ2-2,NA,TRBD2,TGTGCCAGCTCACCCACTAGCGGGAGGAACACCGGGGAGCTGTTTTTT,CASSPTSGRNTGELFF
TRBV5-1,TRBJ2-6,NA,NA,TGCGCCAGCAGCTTGTGGCAGGGGCGCTCTGGGGCCAACGTCCTGACTTTC,CASSLWQGRSGANVLTF
TRBV30,TRBJ2-1,NA,TRBD1,TGTGCCTCCACAGGGGAGCACTACAATGAGCAGTTCTTC,CASTGEHYNEQFF
TRBV19,TRBJ1-2,NA,NA,TGTGCCAGTAGTATAAGGTCAGGGAACTATGGCTACACCTTC,CASSIRSGNYGYTF
TRBV12-3/TRBV12-4,TRBJ2-5,NA,NA,TGTGCCAGCAGTGGTAGCGGAGAAGAGACCCAGTACTTC,CASSGSGEETQYF
TRBV12-3/TRBV12-4,TRBJ2-6,NA,NA,TGTGCCAGCAGCCAATCTGGGGCCAACGTCCTGACTTTC,CASSQSGANVLTF
TRBV6-5,TRBJ2-3,NA,TRBD1,TGTGCCAGCAGCCCCGGACAGGGGGCTGGTGATACGCAGTATTTT,CASSPGQGAGDTQYF
TRBV4-3,TRBJ2-1,NA,NA,TGCGCCAGCAGCCAAGAGTGGGGCCACTCCTACAATGAGCAGTTCTTC,CASSQEWGHSYNEQFF
TRBV5-1,TRBJ2-2,NA,NA,TGCGCCAGCAGCTTGGGTAGCAACACCGGGGAGCTGTTTTTT,CASSLGSNTGELFF
TRBV28,TRBJ1-3,NA,TRBD1,TGTGCCAGCAGTCCTCAGGGGGCGGTTGGAAACACCATATATTTT,CASSPQGAVGNTIYF
TRBV10-1,TRBJ2-1,few,NA,TGCGCCAGCAGTGAGTCCGGGGTCGACAATGAGCAGTTCTTC,CASSESGVDNEQFF
TRBV19,TRBJ2-5,NA,NA,TGTGCCAGTTCGGAGGGTGGTGGGACCCAGTACTTC,CASSEGGGTQYF
TRBV20-1,TRBJ1-4,NA,TRBD1,TGCAGTGCTAGTCCCCCGACAGGGACTAATGAAAAACTGTTTTTT,CSASPPTGTNEKLFF
TRBV7-2,TRBJ2-2,NA,TRBD1,TGTGCCAGCAGCCGGGACAGGGCGAACACCGGGGAGCTGTTTTTT,CASSRDRANTGELFF
TRBV7-2,TRBJ1-2,NA,NA,TGTGCCAGCAGCTCCGAGCGTTATAACTATGGCTACACCTTC,CASSSERYNYGYTF
TRBV25-1,TRBJ2-3,NA,TRBD1,TGTGCCAGCAGCAGACCAGGGACAGGCACAGATACGCAGTATTTT,CASSRPGTGTDTQYF
TRBV28,TRBJ1-5,NA,NA,TGTGCCAGCAGTCTGCCCCTCCGACAGGCTAGCAATCAGCCCCAGCATTTT,CASSLPLRQASNQPQHF
TRBV20-1,TRBJ1-2,NA,NA,TGCAGTGCTAGTACCCACACTAACTATGGCTACACCTTC,CSASTHTNYGYTF
TRBV12-3/TRBV12-4,TRBJ1-5,few,NA,TGTGCCAGCAGTTTGAGCGAGCATTTT,CASSLSEHF
TRBV5-4,TRBJ2-7,NA,NA,TGTGCCAGCAGCTTGGGGACAGAGTCCTACGAGCAGTACTTC,CASSLGTESYEQYF
TRBV6-5,TRBJ1-5,NA,NA,TGTGCCAGCAAACGGGAGCTCAATCAGCCCCAGCATTTT,CASKRELNQPQHF
TRBV3-1/TRBV3-2,TRBJ2-5,NA,NA,TGTGCCAGCAGCCAAGCCGTTCGTGCAGAAGAGACCCAGTACTTC,CASSQAVRAEETQYF
TRBV5-6,TRBJ1-2,NA,NA,TGTGCCAGCAGCTTTGGCAGTGGCTACACCTTC,CASSFGSGYTF
TRBV5-1,TRBJ2-2,NA,NA,TGCGCCAGCAGCTTGGGAGGCAGGGCGGACACCGGGGAGCTGTTTTTT,CASSLGGRADTGELFF
TRBV21-1,TRBJ2-5,NA,NA,TGTGCCAGCAGCCCTCGGGACAGGCACCAAGAGACCCAGTACTTC,CASSPRDRHQETQYF
TRBV27,TRBJ2-7,NA,NA,TGTGCCAGCAGCCTAGTTGGCAGGGGTGGTCGGGAGCAGTACTTC,CASSLVGRGGREQYF
TRBV24-1,TRBJ2-2,NA,TRBD1,TGTGCCACCTCCGGGACAGTCACCGGGGAGCTGTTTTTT,CATSGTVTGELFF
TRBV30,TRBJ2-1,NA,TRBD2,TGTGCCTGCCAGGGCGGGAGGTCCTACAATGAGCAGTTCTTC,CACQGGRSYNEQFF
TRBV7-6,TRBJ2-1,few,NA,TGTGCCAGCAGCTTACGCCCTGGGGGGGAGCAGTTCTTC,CASSLRPGGEQFF
TRBV6-5,TRBJ1-2,NA,NA,TGTGCCAGCAGTTACAGACAGATAGGATATGGCTACACCTTC,CASSYRQIGYGYTF
TRBV5-8,TRBJ2-5,NA,NA,TGTGCCAGCAGCTTGGGCCGGTACCAAGAGACCCAGTACTTC,CASSLGRYQETQYF
TRBV4-2,TRBJ2-5,NA,TRBD2,TGTGCCAGCAGCCAAGAAAGTTTTAGCGGGAGGGCCTCGGCCCAAGAGACCCAGTACTTC,CASSQESFSGRASAQETQYF
TRBV4-3,TRBJ2-2,NA,NA,TGCGCCCCCAGGAGGGAGTCGGACACCGGGGAGCTGTTTTTT,CAPRRESDTGELFF
TRBV5-4,TRBJ1-2,NA,NA,TGTGCCAGCAGCTTCCCCGACAGGCTTCTAGGAGGCTACACCTTC,CASSFPDRLLGGYTF
TRBV6-5,TRBJ2-4,NA,TRBD2,TGTGCCACCCCGGGGGGGTCCCCCAACATTCAGTACTTC,CATPGGSPNIQYF
TRBV10-3,TRBJ1-3,NA,NA,TGTGCCATCAGTCCCAGGGGAGCCCCTCACTTCGGAAACACCATATATTTT,CAISPRGAPHFGNTIYF
TRBV2,TRBJ2-3,NA,NA,TGTGCCAGCAGTGCCCCCACCTATGGGGGGACCACAGATACGCAGTATTTT,CASSAPTYGGTTDTQYF
TRBV28,TRBJ1-3,NA,NA,TGTGCCAGCAGCCAGGGCTCTGGAAACACCATATATTTT,CASSQGSGNTIYF
TRBV28,TRBJ2-5,NA,TRBD2,TGTGCCAGCAGTTTATTTGTCAGCGGGAGCTCTGAGACCCAGTACTTC,CASSLFVSGSSETQYF